The entry that follows covers one TCR beta chain sequence. Antigen: not known. This sample stems from a study of shared clonotypes between healthy human individuals. Overall study findings and caveats: Larger richness was generally estimated for naive than memory subsets.

The repertoire was sequenced with immunoSEQ multiplex PCR; TCRdb's copy has only in-frame clones and lacks some. The profile covers some 2,000,000 clones, with 90% to 96% appearing a single time and less than 0.15% taken by the ten largest. V was clipped by 5 bases and J by 5 bases, with 19 bases between them. This CDR3 is 15 amino acids long. Germline CDR1 SGHRS, CDR2 YFSETQ. The chain couples TRBV5-1 to TRBJ1-1, with D maybe TRBD1 (5 bases). The sequence came from a young man in good health. The sequencing input was naive CD4+ T cells sorted from blood. Regarding subset: CD45RA+ positively selected. The DNA for the CDR3 is TGCGCCAGCAGGGGGCAGGGCAGGGCCTTTACTGAAGCTTTCTTT. Translated, it gives CASRGQGRAFTEAFF.